Presented here are 6 T cell receptor beta chains from one specimen sequenced in a study of beta chain features in type 1 diabetes. The study reverse transcribed the entire isolated RNA, so it sequenced expressed TCRB transcripts. Repertoires were generated with immunoSEQ multiplex PCR, while TCRdb's copy carries only in-frame clones and drops some. The profile covers 600,000 to 700,000 clones, with under 15% appearing a single time and roughly 0.12% taken by the ten largest. Regarding the study as a whole: Researchers report that Type 1 diabetes patients had moderately but significantly shorter TCRB CDR3s across all four CD4+ subsets.

The antigens of these receptors remain unknown. The sequencing input was naive CD4+ T cells from blood. These receptor sequences come from a man younger than 40 with type 1 diabetes.

This clone has a handful of counts. The rearrangement links TRBV25-1 to TRBJ1-2, with D maybe TRBD1 (6 bases). This CDR3 spans 14 amino acids. V was shortened by 3 bases and J by 4 bases, with 12 bases between the two germline ends. The V gene's germline CDR1 is MGHDK and CDR2 SYGVNS. The CDR3 region is CASSEGGQGYGYTF. The CDR3 region has the DNA TGTGCCAGCAGTGAGGGGGGGCAAGGCTATGGCTACACCTTC.

The rearrangement uses TRBV11-1 and TRBJ2-2; D unresolved. The CDR3 is made up of 13 amino acids. V lost 3 bases, J lost 6 bases, and 8 bases lay in between. Looked up from germline, CDR1 is SGHAT and CDR2 is FQDESV (reference sequence). The CDR3 loop is CASSLRGAGELFF. CDR3 DNA sequence: TGTGCCAGCAGCTTGCGCGGTGCCGGGGAGCTGTTTTTT. The whole variable domain, filled in from reference TRBV11-1 and TRBJ2-2, reads EAEVAQSPRYKITEKSQAVAFWCDPISGHATLYWYRQILGQGPELLVQFQDESVVDDSQLPKDRFSAERLKGVDSTLKIQPAELGDSAMYLCASSLRGAGELFFGEGSRLTVL.

This clone was picked up a small number of times. This chain joins TRBV4-1 and TRBJ2-7, with 7 bases lining up with TRBD1. Germline V CDR1 and CDR2: MGHRA, YSYEKL. The CDR3 is 16 residues long. V lost 4 bases and J lost 0; bases outside the gene matches: 9. CDR3 amino acids: CASSLRKGQFSYEQYF. CDR3 DNA: TGCGCCAGCAGCCTCCGCAAGGGACAGTTCTCCTACGAGCAGTACTTC.

This clone has more than one count but fewer than ten. This chain uses TRBV7-9 with TRBJ2-2; 7 positions agree with TRBD2. The CDR3 totals 15 residues. Germline CDR1 SEHNR, CDR2 FQNEAQ (reference sequence). V lost 2 bases to trimming and J lost 2 bases; unmatched junction nucleotides: 2. This chain's CDR3 is CASSLRGDNTGELFF. In DNA form, the CDR3 reads TGTGCCAGCAGCTTACGGGGGGACAACACCGGGGAGCTGTTTTTT.

This clone showed up just a few times. In DNA, the CDR3 is TGTGCCAGCAGCGTAGGTACGTTTAATGAGCAGTTCTTC. Translated: CASSVGTFNEQFF. The J gene is TRBJ2-1, the V gene TRBV9; D uncertain. V lost 0 bases to trimming and J lost 7 bases, with 8 bases between them. This CDR3 has 13 amino acids. CDR1 is SGDLS, CDR2 YYNGEE, per germline.

V and J are TRBV7-3 and TRBJ1-1; D might be TRBD1 (6 bases). The CDR3 extends over 14 amino acids. Germline-derived CDR1 and CDR2 are SGHTA and FQGTGA. Trimming took off 5 bases at V and 1 base at J, with 11 bases between the two ends. CDR3 nucleotide sequence: TGTGCCAGCAGCGGGGGACACCAGAACACTGAAGCTTTCTTT. It translates to CASSGGHQNTEAFF.